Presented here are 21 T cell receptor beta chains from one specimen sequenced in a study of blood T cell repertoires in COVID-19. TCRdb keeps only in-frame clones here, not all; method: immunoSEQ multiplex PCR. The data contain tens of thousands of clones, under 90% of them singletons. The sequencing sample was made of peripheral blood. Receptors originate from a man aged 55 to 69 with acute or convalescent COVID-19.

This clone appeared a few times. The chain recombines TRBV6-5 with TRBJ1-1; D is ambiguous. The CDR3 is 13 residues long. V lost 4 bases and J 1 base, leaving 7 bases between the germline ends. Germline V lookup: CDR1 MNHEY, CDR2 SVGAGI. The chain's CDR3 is CASSSRGNTEAFF. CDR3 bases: TGTGCCAGCAGTTCCCGGGGGAACACTGAAGCTTTCTTT.

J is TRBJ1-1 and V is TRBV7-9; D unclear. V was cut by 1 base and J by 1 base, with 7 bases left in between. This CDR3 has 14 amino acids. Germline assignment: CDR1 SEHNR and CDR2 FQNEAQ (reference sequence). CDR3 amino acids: CASSLVRRNTEAFF. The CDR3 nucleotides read TGTGCCAGCAGCTTAGTTCGGAGGAACACTGAAGCTTTCTTT.

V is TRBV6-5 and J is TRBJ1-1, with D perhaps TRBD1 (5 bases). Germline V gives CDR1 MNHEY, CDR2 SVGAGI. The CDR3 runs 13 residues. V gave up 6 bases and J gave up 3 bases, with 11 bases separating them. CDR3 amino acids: CASSATRDTEAFF. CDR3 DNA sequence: TGTGCCAGCAGCGCGACCAGGGACACTGAAGCTTTCTTT.

The CDR3 DNA reads TGTGCCAGCAGTGAAGGGACAGGGGAGACCCAGTACTTC. It translates to CASSEGTGETQYF. The rearrangement uses TRBV6-1 and TRBJ2-5; 8 nucleotides align to TRBD1. Unmatched junction bases numbered 0, after V lost 1 base and J lost 5 bases. The CDR3 has 13 amino acids. CDR1 MNHNS and CDR2 SASEGT come from the germline V gene.

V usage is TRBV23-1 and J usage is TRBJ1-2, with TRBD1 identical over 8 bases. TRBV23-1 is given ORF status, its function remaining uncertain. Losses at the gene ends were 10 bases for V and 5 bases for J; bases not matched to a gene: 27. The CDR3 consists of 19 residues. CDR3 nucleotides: TGCGCCACCAGAGCCGTCCAGGCCCAGGATAGACAGGGGTTTTATGGCTACACCTTC. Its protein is CATRAVQAQDRQGFYGYTF.

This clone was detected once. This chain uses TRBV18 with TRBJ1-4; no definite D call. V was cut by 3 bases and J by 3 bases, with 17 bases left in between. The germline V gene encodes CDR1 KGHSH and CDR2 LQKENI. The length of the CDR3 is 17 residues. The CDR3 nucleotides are TGTGCCAGCTCACCCTTTGACTCGGTCTCAGCTAATGAAAAACTGTTTTTT. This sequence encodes CASSPFDSVSANEKLFF.

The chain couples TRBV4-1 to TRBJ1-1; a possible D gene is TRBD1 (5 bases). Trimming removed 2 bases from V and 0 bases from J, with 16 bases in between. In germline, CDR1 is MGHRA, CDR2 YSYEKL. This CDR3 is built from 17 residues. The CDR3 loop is CASSQPDMGLVNTEAFF. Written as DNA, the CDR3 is TGCGCCAGCAGCCAACCAGACATGGGGCTGGTGAACACTGAAGCTTTCTTT.

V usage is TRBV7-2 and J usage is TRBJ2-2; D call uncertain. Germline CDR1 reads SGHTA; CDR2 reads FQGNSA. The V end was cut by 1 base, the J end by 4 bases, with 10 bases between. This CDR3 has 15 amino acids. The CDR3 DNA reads TGTGCCAGCAGCTTAGGCAGCCGCGGCACCGGGGAGCTGTTTTTT. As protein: CASSLGSRGTGELFF.

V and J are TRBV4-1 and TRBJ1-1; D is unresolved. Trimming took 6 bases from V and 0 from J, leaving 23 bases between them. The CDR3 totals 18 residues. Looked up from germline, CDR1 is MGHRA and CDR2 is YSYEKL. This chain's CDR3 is CASSPLGSSPRMNTEAFF. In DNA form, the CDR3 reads TGCGCCAGCAGTCCCCTGGGGAGCAGCCCCAGAATGAACACTGAAGCTTTCTTT.

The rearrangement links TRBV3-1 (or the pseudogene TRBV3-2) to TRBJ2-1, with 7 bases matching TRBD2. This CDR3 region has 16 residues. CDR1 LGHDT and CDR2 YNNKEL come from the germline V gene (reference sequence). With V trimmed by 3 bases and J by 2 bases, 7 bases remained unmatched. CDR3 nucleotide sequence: TGTGCCAGCAGCCAGCTGCCGGGGGGAGCCTACAATGAGCAGTTCTTC. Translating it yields CASSQLPGGAYNEQFF.

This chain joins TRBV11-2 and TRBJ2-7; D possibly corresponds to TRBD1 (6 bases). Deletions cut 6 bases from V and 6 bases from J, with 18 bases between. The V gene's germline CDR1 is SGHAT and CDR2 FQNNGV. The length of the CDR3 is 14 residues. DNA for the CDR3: TGTGCCAGCAGTCCCGGACAGCCGGCCCTCGAGCAGTACTTC. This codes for CASSPGQPALEQYF.

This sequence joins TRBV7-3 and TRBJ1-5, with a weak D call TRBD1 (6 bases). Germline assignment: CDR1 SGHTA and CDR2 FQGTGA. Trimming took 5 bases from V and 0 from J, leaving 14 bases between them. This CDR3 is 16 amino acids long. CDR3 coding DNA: TGTGCCAGCAGCAGGAAGACAGGAAATAGCAATCAGCCCCAGCATTTT. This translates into CASSRKTGNSNQPQHF.

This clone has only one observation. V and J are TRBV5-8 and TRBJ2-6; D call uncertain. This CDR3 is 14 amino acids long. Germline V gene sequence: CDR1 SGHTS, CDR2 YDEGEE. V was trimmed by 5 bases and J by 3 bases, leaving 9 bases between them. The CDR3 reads CASRTTGGANVLTF. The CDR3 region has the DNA TGTGCCAGCAGAACTACCGGTGGGGCCAACGTCCTGACTTTC. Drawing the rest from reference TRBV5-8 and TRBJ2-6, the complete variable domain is EAGVTQSPTHLIKTRGQQATLRCSPISGHTSVYWYQQALGLGLQFLLWYDEGEERNRGNFPPRFSGRQFPNYSSELNVNALELEDSALYLCASRTTGGANVLTFGAGSRLTVL.

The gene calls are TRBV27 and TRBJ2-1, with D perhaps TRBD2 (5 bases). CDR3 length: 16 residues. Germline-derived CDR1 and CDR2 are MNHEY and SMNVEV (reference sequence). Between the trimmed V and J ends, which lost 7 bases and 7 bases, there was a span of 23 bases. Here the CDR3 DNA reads TGTGCCAGCACCCTAATATCGGGGATAGGGTTAAATGAGCAGTTCTTC. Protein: CASTLISGIGLNEQFF.

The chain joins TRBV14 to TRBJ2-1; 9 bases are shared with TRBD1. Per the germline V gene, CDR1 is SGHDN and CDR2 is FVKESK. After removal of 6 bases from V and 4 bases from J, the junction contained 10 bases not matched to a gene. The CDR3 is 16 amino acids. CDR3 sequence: CASSPTGGGFYNEQFF. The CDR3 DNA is TGTGCCAGCAGTCCCACAGGGGGCGGGTTTTACAATGAGCAGTTCTTC.

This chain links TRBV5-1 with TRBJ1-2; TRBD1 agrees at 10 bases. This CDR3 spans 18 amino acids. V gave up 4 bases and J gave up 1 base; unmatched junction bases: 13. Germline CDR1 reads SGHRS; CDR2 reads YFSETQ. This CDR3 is CASSPTPTGGINNYGYTF. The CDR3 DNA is TGCGCCAGCAGCCCCACCCCGACAGGGGGCATAAATAACTATGGCTACACCTTC.

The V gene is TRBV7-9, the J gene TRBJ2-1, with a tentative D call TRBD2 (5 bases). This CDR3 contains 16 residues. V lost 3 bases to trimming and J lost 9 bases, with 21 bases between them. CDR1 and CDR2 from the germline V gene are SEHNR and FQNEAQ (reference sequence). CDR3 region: CASSFRPSKVYGEQFF. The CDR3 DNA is TGTGCCAGCAGCTTTCGTCCTAGCAAGGTCTATGGTGAGCAGTTCTTC.

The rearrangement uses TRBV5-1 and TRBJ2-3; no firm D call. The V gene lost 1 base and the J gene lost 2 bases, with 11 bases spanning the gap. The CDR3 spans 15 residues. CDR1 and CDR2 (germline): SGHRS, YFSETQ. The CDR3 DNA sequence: TGCGCCAGCAGCTTGTCAGGATCTATCACAGATACGCAGTATTTT. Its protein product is CASSLSGSITDTQYF.

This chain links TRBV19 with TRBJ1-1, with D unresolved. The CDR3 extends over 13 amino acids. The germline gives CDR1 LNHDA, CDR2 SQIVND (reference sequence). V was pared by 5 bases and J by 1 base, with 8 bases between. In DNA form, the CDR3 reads TGTGCCAGTAGTGTCACAAGGAACACTGAAGCTTTCTTT. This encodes CASSVTRNTEAFF.

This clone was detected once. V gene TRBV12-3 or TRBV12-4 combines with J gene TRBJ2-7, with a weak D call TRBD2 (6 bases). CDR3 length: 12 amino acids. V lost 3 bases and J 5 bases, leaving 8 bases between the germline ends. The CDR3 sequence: CASSFGGNEQYF. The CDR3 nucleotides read TGTGCCAGCAGTTTCGGCGGGAACGAGCAGTACTTC.

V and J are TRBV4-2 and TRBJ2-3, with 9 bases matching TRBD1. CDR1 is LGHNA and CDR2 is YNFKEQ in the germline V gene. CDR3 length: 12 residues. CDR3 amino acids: CASGTGTDTQYF. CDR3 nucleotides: TGTGCTTCCGGGACAGGGACAGATACGCAGTATTTT.